The 3 T cell receptor beta chains listed next were all sequenced from one sample in a study of blood T cell repertoires in COVID-19. Clones were read by immunoSEQ multiplex PCR, and TCRdb kept only the in-frame ones, dropping some. The repertoire has about 210,000 clones, just under 85% of them found once; the top ten carry 7.5% to 8%. The sequencing sample was made of peripheral blood. These receptors originate from a woman aged 50 to 60 with active or convalescent COVID-19.

The chain has TRBV6-5 and TRBJ2-3; maybe TRBD2 (6 bases). The CDR3 runs to 14 residues. CDR1 MNHEY and CDR2 SVGAGI come from the germline V gene. V lost 7 bases and J 1 base, leaving 12 bases between the germline ends. CDR3 in amino acids: CASTLGGGTDTQYF. The CDR3 region has the DNA TGTGCCAGCACCCTGGGCGGGGGCACAGATACGCAGTATTTT.

V is TRBV7-9 and J is TRBJ2-2, with 7 nucleotides matching TRBD2. The ends lost 3 bases at V and 1 base at J; junction bases unmatched: 8. Germline V CDR1 and CDR2: SEHNR, FQNEAQ (reference sequence). The CDR3 consists of 17 residues. CDR3 residues: CASSFIAGHGNTGELFF. CDR3 sequence (DNA): TGTGCCAGCAGCTTTATAGCGGGTCACGGGAACACCGGGGAGCTGTTTTTT.

This chain links TRBV2 with TRBJ2-6; 9 positions match TRBD1. V was clipped by 6 bases and J by 1 base; unmatched bases: 10. Germline V lookup: CDR1 SNHLY, CDR2 FYNNEI. The CDR3 has 18 residues. The CDR3 DNA sequence: TGTGCCAGCAGGCTGGGGACAGGGTATTTTTCTGGGGCCAACGTCCTGACTTTC. Protein: CASRLGTGYFSGANVLTF. Supplemented by reference TRBV2 and TRBJ2-6, the full variable domain reads EPEVTQTPSHQVTQMGQEVILRCVPISNHLYFYWYRQILGQKVEFLVSFYNNEISEKSEIFDDQFSVERPDGSNFTLKIRSTKLEDSAMYFCASRLGTGYFSGANVLTFGAGSRLTVL.